The 16 T cell receptor beta chains below all came from one sample that was sequenced in a study of T-cell reconstitution after alpha-beta-depleted transplantation in children. Preparation of the TCRbeta library was carried out with unique molecular identifiers. TCRdb re-analysed the PCR reads in MiXCR, keeping a single row per CDR3 protein. The table includes some 830,000 distinct CDR3 sequences, roughly 15% detected once. Source: PBMCs, mostly from graft donor cells, taken 360 days after TCRalphabeta/CD19-depleted stem cell transplant. The receptors come from a male patient aged 10 to 17 who had a stem cell transplant for acute lymphoblastic leukemia, so the T cells may come from the graft donor.

The J gene is TRBJ2-7, the V gene TRBV19; D perhaps matches TRBD2 (5 bases). The CDR3 has 15 amino acids. Per the germline V gene, CDR1 is LNHDA and CDR2 is SQIVND (reference sequence). Trimming cost V 3 bases and J 0 bases, with 12 bases left between them. The CDR3 here is CASSILPGGSYEQYF. CDR3 DNA: TGTGCCAGTAGTATTCTCCCTGGAGGCTCCTACGAGCAGTACTTC.

This clonotype showed up many times. The chain is built from TRBV18 and TRBJ2-5, with D hard to call. The CDR3 runs to 13 residues. Trimming removed 2 bases from V and 1 base from J, with 5 bases in between. Looked up from germline, CDR1 is KGHSH and CDR2 is LQKENI. The CDR3: CASSPGIQETQYF. CDR3 bases: TGTGCCAGCTCACCAGGGATCCAAGAGACCCAGTACTTC.

Only a few counts were recorded for this clonotype. The DNA of the CDR3 is TGTGCCAGCTCAGACAACGGGACAGTCTATAGCTCCTACGAGCAGTACTTC. It is translated as CASSDNGTVYSSYEQYF. The V call is TRBV18, the J call TRBJ2-7; 7 positions agree with TRBD1. V lost 5 bases to trimming and J lost 0 bases; unmatched junction nucleotides: 13. The length of the CDR3 is 17 residues. The germline V gene encodes CDR1 KGHSH and CDR2 LQKENI. Full variable domain (rest looked up from reference TRBV18 and TRBJ2-7): NAGVMQNPRHLVRRRGQEARLRCSPMKGHSHVYWYRQLPEEGLKFMVYLQKENIIDESGMPKERFSAEFPKEGPSILRIQQVVRGDSAAYFCASSDNGTVYSSYEQYFGPGTRLTVT.

This clonotype has more than one count but fewer than ten. The J gene is TRBJ1-2, the V gene TRBV4-1, with TRBD1 matching 8 bases. CDR1 is MGHRA and CDR2 is YSYEKL in the germline V gene. The CDR3 sequence is 14 residues long. J lost 5 bases, V lost 0 bases, and 2 bases had no gene match. The CDR3 sequence: CASSQDWTGYGYTF. CDR3 in DNA: TGCGCCAGCAGCCAAGATTGGACAGGGTATGGCTACACCTTC.

Many counts were recorded for this clonotype. The CDR3 DNA follows: TGTGCCAGCAGCCAAGAGGAAATTAGTGGCTACACCTTC. This encodes CASSQEEISGYTF. V is TRBV3-1 and J is TRBJ1-2; no definite D call. The V gene's germline CDR1 is LGHDT and CDR2 YNNKEL (reference sequence). Trimming left V 0 bases short and J 7 bases short, with 9 bases between. The CDR3 spans 13 residues.

The gene calls are TRBV4-2 and TRBJ1-2; 10 bases are shared with TRBD1. After removal of 0 bases from V and 7 bases from J, the junction contained 5 bases not matched to a gene. CDR1 LGHNA and CDR2 YNFKEQ come from the germline V gene. This CDR3 region has 15 residues. CDR3 in DNA: TGTGCCAGCAGCCAAGATGGGACAGGGGCGCTTGGCTACACCTTC. This sequence encodes CASSQDGTGALGYTF.

This clonotype was counted between two and nine times. This rearrangement joins TRBV28 to TRBJ2-7; D gene unclear. Per germline, CDR1 MDHEN and CDR2 SYDVKM. With 6 bases removed from V and 5 bases from J, the gap between germline ends came to 11 bases. CDR3 length: 12 amino acids. DNA of the CDR3: TGTGCCAGCAGCCCCGTGGTGAACGAGCAGTACTTC. Protein product: CASSPVVNEQYF.

This clonotype has just a few counts. J is TRBJ2-1 and V is TRBV4-1; a possible D gene is TRBD2 (6 bases). CDR1 and CDR2 from the germline V gene are MGHRA and YSYEKL. The ends were cut back, 8 bases at V and 12 bases at J, with 23 bases in the middle. This CDR3 spans 14 amino acids. Here the CDR3 DNA reads TGCGCCAGCGGAATCGGGAGTCGCCTACTGATGCAGTTCTTC. Its protein is CASGIGSRLLMQFF.

This clonotype was recorded a few times. The rearrangement joins TRBV5-1 to TRBJ2-3; D gene unclear. Germline V CDR1 and CDR2: SGHRS, YFSETQ. Trimming stripped 0 bases from V and 0 bases from J, with 11 bases between. The CDR3 runs 16 residues. The CDR3 protein is CASSLAIHQSTDTQYF. CDR3 in DNA: TGCGCCAGCAGCTTGGCTATCCACCAGAGCACAGATACGCAGTATTTT.

This clonotype was seen a handful of times. The chain couples TRBV7-2 to TRBJ2-7; weak D call: TRBD2 (5 bases). Between the trimmed V and J ends, which lost 0 bases and 0 bases, there was a span of 15 bases. CDR1 SGHTA and CDR2 FQGNSA come from the germline V gene. The CDR3 totals 17 residues. The CDR3 DNA reads TGTGCCAGCAGCTTAGCTAGTGGCGGGCCCCCCTCCTACGAGCAGTACTTC. Residues: CASSLASGGPPSYEQYF.

The sample holds one count of this clonotype. The V call is TRBV7-9, the J call TRBJ1-2; D might be TRBD1 (6 bases). The V gene lost 1 base and the J gene lost 5 bases, with 8 bases spanning the gap. Germline V gene sequence: CDR1 SEHNR, CDR2 FQNEAQ (reference sequence). The CDR3 has 13 residues. The CDR3 spells CASSLVGQYGYTF. The CDR3 DNA reads TGTGCCAGCAGCTTAGTCGGACAGTATGGCTACACCTTC.

V and J are TRBV20-1 and TRBJ2-7; no reliable D call. CDR3 size: 10 residues. Trimming stripped 5 bases from V and 0 bases from J, with 2 bases between. CDR1 is DFQATT, CDR2 SNEGSKA, per germline (reference sequence). The CDR3 here is CSAYSYEQYF. CDR3 bases: TGCAGTGCTTACTCCTACGAGCAGTACTTC.

The chain has TRBV5-5 and TRBJ1-3; D is possibly TRBD1 (5 bases). Germline-derived CDR1 and CDR2 are SGHKS and YYEKEE (reference sequence). V lost 2 bases to trimming and J lost 2 bases, with 8 bases between them. There are 14 residues in the CDR3. CDR3 nucleotides: TGTGCCAGCAGCTTACGCAGGGCTGGAAACACCATATATTTT. Amino acid sequence: CASSLRRAGNTIYF.

This clonotype has a count of ten or more. This chain uses TRBV6-1 with TRBJ2-7; 12 bases line up with TRBD1. Per germline, CDR1 MNHNS and CDR2 SASEGT. This CDR3 has 15 amino acids. With V trimmed by 6 bases and J by 5 bases, 8 bases remained unmatched. The CDR3 nucleotides are TGTGCCAGCAGCGTCCCGGGACAGGGGGCTCACGAGCAGTACTTC. Translation gives CASSVPGQGAHEQYF.

V gene TRBV4-1 combines with J gene TRBJ2-7, with TRBD2 matching 9 bases. CDR1 and CDR2 from the germline V gene are MGHRA and YSYEKL. Losses at the gene ends were 1 base for V and 1 base for J; bases not matched to a gene: 8. The CDR3 contains 17 residues. CDR3 DNA sequence: TGCGCCAGCAGCCAAGCCCCCACTAGCGGGTATTCCTACGAGCAGTACTTC. Translation: CASSQAPTSGYSYEQYF.

This clonotype was detected only a few times. This chain uses TRBV11-2 with TRBJ2-7; D may be TRBD1 or TRBD2 (6 bases each). The CDR3 is 15 residues long. The ends were cut back, 5 bases at V and 4 bases at J, with 18 bases in the middle. Germline CDR1 and CDR2: SGHAT and FQNNGV. CDR3 DNA: TGTGCCAGCAGCCAACAAGAGAGGGGGGTATACGAGCAGTACTTC. It translates to CASSQQERGVYEQYF.